The 18 T cell receptor beta chains below come from one sample, sequenced in a study of blood T cells in healthy people across ages. A second PCR, run for roughly 6 to 11 cycles, used a sample-barcoded 5' primer plus a J-beta primer mix. TCRdb processed the 5' RACE reads anew with MiXCR; each CDR3 protein has one entry. Among over 600,000 distinct CDR3 sequences listed, roughly 56% were seen once. Sequencing was performed on blood. The receptor source for this set is a middle-aged man in good health.

The chain links TRBV27 to TRBJ2-1; 7 bases are shared with TRBD2. Germline lookup yields CDR1 MNHEY and CDR2 SMNVEV (reference sequence). CDR3 length equals 14 residues. Trimming took 1 base from V and 7 from J; bases not matched to a gene: 4. In nucleotides, the CDR3 is TGTGCCAGCAGTTTATTTCTAGCGGTGAATGAGCAGTTCTTC. Translation: CASSLFLAVNEQFF.

There are a few counts of this clonotype. The chain combines TRBV13 with TRBJ2-7, with D perhaps matching TRBD2 (5 bases). The closer fit of TRBJ2-5 to the DNA end suggests the J call may be wrong. Germline-derived CDR1 and CDR2 are PRHDT and FYEKMQ (reference sequence). This CDR3 has 14 amino acids. In nucleotides, the CDR3 is TGTGCCAGCAGCTTAGTTGGCGGGCATGAGACCCAGTACTTC. The encoded protein is CASSLVGGHETQYF.

This clonotype was observed a few times. The CDR3 bases are TGTGCCACCAGCATCTCCGGGACAGAAGAGACCCAGTACTTC. The encoded protein is CATSISGTEETQYF. The chain couples TRBV15 to TRBJ2-5; 7 bases map to TRBD1. CDR1 is LNHNV, CDR2 YYDKDF, per germline (reference sequence). This CDR3 contains 14 residues. J lost 3 bases, V lost 4 bases, and 5 bases had no gene match.

This clonotype was seen only a few times. The rearrangement joins TRBV10-2 to TRBJ1-1, with D uncertain. Trimming took 3 bases from V and 0 from J, leaving 5 bases between them. Germline-derived CDR1 and CDR2 are WSHSY and SAAADI. This CDR3 has 13 amino acids. The CDR3 spells CASSDPMNTEAFF. DNA of the CDR3: TGCGCCAGCAGTGACCCAATGAACACTGAAGCTTTCTTT.

The genes are TRBV6-6 and TRBJ2-5; D unclear. The CDR3 loop spans 14 amino acids. With 3 bases removed from V and 3 bases from J, the gap between germline ends came to 11 bases. Germline lookup yields CDR1 MNHNY and CDR2 SVGAGI (reference sequence). CDR3 sequence (DNA): TGTGCCAGCAGTTATTTGTCGTCAGAAGAGACCCAGTACTTC. Amino acid sequence: CASSYLSSEETQYF.

The chain joins TRBV6-1 to TRBJ2-7, with D possibly being TRBD1 or TRBD2 (8 bases each). The V and J ends lost 4 bases and 5 bases respectively, with 21 bases between them. Germline CDR1 MNHNS, CDR2 SASEGT. The CDR3 length is 16 residues. DNA for the CDR3: TGTGCCAGCAGTGGAGGGACTAGGACAGGGCGACACGAGCAGTACTTC. Amino acids: CASSGGTRTGRHEQYF.

The sample holds one count of this clonotype. The rearrangement joins TRBV18 to TRBJ2-7, with D perhaps matching TRBD1 (6 bases). CDR1 and CDR2 from the germline V gene are KGHSH and LQKENI. This CDR3 region has 15 residues. The ends were cut back, 0 bases at V and 5 bases at J, with 14 bases in the middle. CDR3 amino acids: CASSPPGLQGDEQYF. CDR3 bases: TGTGCCAGCTCACCACCAGGGTTACAGGGTGACGAGCAGTACTTC.

The V and J genes are TRBV7-2 and TRBJ2-7; 12 positions match TRBD2. Per germline, CDR1 SGHTA and CDR2 FQGNSA. Trimming cost V 2 bases and J 1 base; bases outside gene matches: 9. The CDR3 loop spans 18 amino acids. The CDR3 reads CASSLIQLAGGRSYEQYF. For the CDR3, the DNA is TGTGCCAGCAGCTTAATCCAACTAGCGGGAGGAAGGTCCTACGAGCAGTACTTC. The entire variable domain, with the rest obtained from reference TRBV7-2 and TRBJ2-7, is as follows: GAGVSQSPSNKVTEKGKDVELRCDPISGHTALYWYRQSLGQGLEFLIYFQGNSAPDKSGLPSDRFSAERTGGSVSTLTIQRTQQEDSAVYLCASSLIQLAGGRSYEQYFGPGTRLTVT.

In its sample, this clonotype was seen a few times. The chain couples TRBV7-3 to TRBJ2-5; D not certain. CDR1 is SGHTA, CDR2 FQGTGA, per germline. The V end lost 1 base, the J end lost 3 bases, and 15 bases lay between the germline ends. The CDR3 is 16 amino acids. CDR3 nucleotide sequence: TGTGCCAGCAGCTTAAATTCGAGGCAGGAAAAAGAGACCCAGTACTTC. Translating it yields CASSLNSRQEKETQYF.

The chain joins TRBV5-1 to TRBJ2-2; a possible D gene is TRBD1 (6 bases). Germline-derived CDR1 and CDR2 are SGHRS and YFSETQ. The ends were cut back, 1 base at V and 5 bases at J, with 12 bases in the middle. This CDR3 has 15 amino acids. The CDR3: CASSLNRAGTGELFF. The CDR3 DNA reads as TGCGCCAGCAGCTTGAACAGGGCAGGAACCGGGGAGCTGTTTTTT.

The gene calls are TRBV7-2 and TRBJ2-5; D tentatively fits TRBD1 or TRBD2 (5 bases each). CDR1 is SGHTA and CDR2 is FQGNSA in the germline V gene. The V gene lost 3 bases and the J gene lost 5 bases, with 16 bases spanning the gap. The CDR3 is made up of 15 amino acids. CDR3 sequence reads: CASSFTGTSKETQYF. Here the CDR3 DNA reads TGTGCCAGCAGCTTTACCGGGACCTCGAAGGAGACCCAGTACTTC.

This rearrangement joins TRBV20-1 to TRBJ1-5; 8 bases align to TRBD1. Germline CDR1 reads DFQATT; CDR2 reads SNEGSKA (reference sequence). V gave up 2 bases and J gave up 2 bases; unmatched junction bases: 8. The CDR3 runs 16 residues. The CDR3 here is CSARNPTGAGNQPQHF. The CDR3 nucleotides read TGCAGTGCTAGAAACCCGACAGGGGCCGGCAATCAGCCCCAGCATTTT.

The chain carries TRBV7-9 and TRBJ2-5, with 10 bases matching TRBD1. The trim removed 6 bases at V and 2 bases at J, leaving 9 bases unmatched. This CDR3 contains 16 residues. Germline assignment: CDR1 SEHNR and CDR2 FQNEAQ (reference sequence). The CDR3 spells CASRFVTGGKQETQYF. The CDR3 region has the DNA TGTGCCAGCAGATTCGTGACAGGGGGCAAACAAGAGACCCAGTACTTC.

This clonotype turned up a few times. The chain links TRBV7-7 to TRBJ2-6, with D perhaps TRBD1 (6 bases). Looked up from germline, CDR1 is SSHAT and CDR2 is FNYEAQ (reference sequence). The CDR3 has 15 amino acids. The CDR3 DNA reads TGTGCTCTAAGACAGGCATCGCCCGGGGCCAACGTCCTGACTTTC. Its translation is CALRQASPGANVLTF.

This clonotype came up a few times. The chain is built from TRBV7-3 and TRBJ2-3; D is possibly TRBD1 (5 bases). Trimming left V 5 bases short and J 5 bases short, with 20 bases between. CDR1 is SGHTA, CDR2 FQGTGA, per germline. This CDR3 contains 16 residues. The CDR3: CASSPTRQSYGDTQYF. In DNA, the CDR3 is TGTGCCAGCAGCCCCACACGACAGAGCTATGGAGATACGCAGTATTTT.

Only a few counts were recorded for this clonotype. The gene calls are TRBV7-9 and TRBJ2-1; D remains unclear. CDR3 length: 12 residues. The V end lost 1 base, the J end lost 9 bases, and 7 bases lay between the germline ends. Germline V gene lookup returns CDR1 SEHNR and CDR2 FQNEAQ (reference sequence). The CDR3 DNA follows: TGTGCCAGCAGCTTAGGTAGCTTTGAGCAGTTCTTC. Its translation: CASSLGSFEQFF.

The genes are TRBV6-5 and TRBJ1-1; D gene unclear. The CDR3 is 15 residues long. CDR1 is MNHEY and CDR2 is SVGAGI in the germline V gene. The V end was cut by 2 bases, the J end by 0 bases, with 10 bases between. CDR3: CASSYLPELNTEAFF. Written as DNA, the CDR3 is TGTGCCAGCAGTTACCTCCCGGAACTGAACACTGAAGCTTTCTTT.

The chain couples TRBV3-1 to TRBJ1-6; D might be TRBD1 (5 bases). Germline V lookup: CDR1 LGHDT, CDR2 YNNKEL (reference sequence). The germline V and J ends were trimmed by 4 bases and 0 bases, with 10 bases remaining between them. This CDR3 has 16 residues. The CDR3 region is CASSRDWSSYNSPLHF. For the CDR3, the DNA is TGTGCCAGCAGCCGGGACTGGAGCTCCTATAATTCACCCCTCCACTTT.